This T cell receptor beta chain was recorded in a study of radiotherapy plus CTLA-4 blockade in lung cancer (dated by TCRdb to the late 2010s). For the study in its entirety: Among the enrolled patients, about 19% had an objective response, and less than 40% reached disease control.

Including cysteine and phenylalanine, the CDR3 has 14 amino acids. Only CDR3 DNA is held: 42 bases, read in frame from base 1. Relative to germline, V is 5 bases shorter and J is 6 bases shorter, with 16 bases between their ends. From the germline V gene, CDR1 is SNHLY and CDR2 is FYNNEI. The library was obtained by the immunoSEQ multiplex PCR assay. TCRdb holds this immuneACCESS table with in-frame rearrangements only. Some clones are missing; in checked studies, unresolved V genes explain under half, and the rest has no known cause. Present in this sample are 65,000 to 95,000 clones, 85% to 90% of which were seen just once. Clones ranked in the top ten supply over 0.75% of the sample. Of note for this clone: The clone's antigen remains unknown. No base-level quality is on record; no much larger clone is a single base apart.

Overall results and qualifications from the work: The strongest predictors of response were reported to be early dynamic shifts in blood T cell clones along with a rise in serum interferon-beta following radiation. After treatment with radiotherapy and ipilimumab, TCR clones that originated in tumors expanded in peripheral blood.

Focal radiation therapy combined with CTLA-4 blockade (ipilimumab) was tested in patients with chemo-refractory metastatic non-small-cell lung cancer. The specimen was peripheral blood, collected from a patient treated with radiotherapy plus ipilimumab. The origin of this receptor is a human donor with non-small cell lung cancer who had stable disease on radiotherapy plus ipilimumab. Recombination joined TRBV2 with TRBJ1-2, with an unclear D gene assignment. This receptor carries the CDR3 CASSRQDLRHGYTF. The DNA is as follows: TGTGCCAGCAGTAGGCAGGACCTTCGCCATGGCTACACCTTC.